One sample yielded the 15 T cell receptor beta chains listed below, sequenced in a study of tumor-infiltrating lymphocytes in primary liver carcinoma. TCR beta cDNA was prepared out of roughly 490 ng total RNA by means of a constant-region primer. Amplification in three nested multiplex PCR rounds with slightly modified ARM-PCR gave rise to TCR beta libraries. Each of the first two PCR rounds ran nine to ten cycles with TRBV1-TRBV30 forward and C-beta reverse primers. Via MiXCR, TCRdb re-called the multiplex PCR reads, giving one row per CDR3 protein. The data show fewer than 75,000 distinct CDR3 sequences, with roughly two thirds seen just once and around 44% held by the top ten. Scientists recovered RNA and DNA together from roughly 20-30 mg of unsorted bulk tissue. Input material: liver tumor tissue from sampling region 4. The subset here: tumor region T4, right-lateral pole. The source of these receptors is a man between 35 and 55 years old with primary liver carcinoma and hepatitis B virus infection.

The rearrangement links TRBV20-1 to TRBJ2-7; the D is unclear. This CDR3 region has 13 residues. The ends were cut back, 6 bases at V and 1 base at J, with 13 bases in the middle. Germline CDR1 reads DFQATT; CDR2 reads SNEGSKA (reference sequence). For the CDR3, the DNA is TGCAGTGCCCGGACGCTACTTTCCTACGAGCAGTACTTC. The encoded protein is CSARTLLSYEQYF.

Points on this clonotype: The junction does not match germline at one end; this may be a read error. V is TRBV29-1 and J is TRBJ2-1, with 13 positions matching TRBD2. CDR1 is SQVTM and CDR2 is ANQGSEA in the germline V gene. The CDR3 extends over 16 amino acids. CDR3 nucleotides: TGCAGCGTTAGGACTAGCGGGAGAGGATTTATGAGTGAGCAGATCTTC. Translating gives CSVRTSGRGFMSEQIF.

This clonotype was seen only once. A read error may produce the germline difference seen at one junction end. This rearrangement joins TRBV10-3 to TRBJ1-3, with D perhaps matching TRBD1 (5 bases). The CDR3 spans 19 residues. CDR1 and CDR2 from the germline V gene are ENHRY and SYGVKD. The CDR3 spells CAVSESCVPFRGEGNTIYF. The CDR3, as DNA: TGTGCCGTCAGTGAGTCGTGTGTCCCCTTTAGGGGAGAAGGAAACACCATATACTTT.

This clonotype was recorded many times. A single base separates this from a much larger clone, so it may be a read error. The DNA of the CDR3 is TGCGCCAGCAGCTCCTGGGACAGGAGAAGGAATTCACCCCTCCACTTT. Translated, it gives CASSSWDRRRNSPLHF. The J gene is TRBJ1-6, the V gene TRBV4-3; 8 bases agree with TRBD1. This CDR3 has 16 amino acids. Germline loops: CDR1 LGHNA, CDR2 YSLEER. Germline trimming cut 5 bases from V and 7 bases from J; bases unmatched to any gene: 10.

In regard to this clonotype: An end of the junction does not agree with germline; a read error may underlie this. The chain links TRBV6-5 to TRBJ1-4; 8 bases align to TRBD1. The CDR3 covers 15 residues. Per the germline V gene, CDR1 is MNHEY and CDR2 is SVGAGI. The CDR3 DNA reads as TGTGCCAGCAGTTACTGGACAGGGAGAACTGAAAAACTATTTTTT. This encodes CASSYWTGRTEKLFF.

About this clonotype itself: At one boundary the junction diverges from the germline segment, which might be a read error. This rearrangement joins TRBV7-8 to TRBJ2-2, with TRBD2 identical over 9 bases. From germline, CDR1 is SGHVS and CDR2 FQNEAQ. CDR3 length: 16 residues. For the CDR3, the DNA is TGTGCTAGCAGCTTAGGAGTAGCGGGAGTTCCCGGGGAGCTGTTTTTT. It specifies CASSLGVAGVPGELFF. The variable domain in full, completed from reference TRBV7-8 and TRBJ2-2, reads GAGVSQSPRYKVAKRGQDVALRCDPISGHVSLFWYQQALGQGPEFLTYFQNEAQLDKSGLPSDRFFAERPEGSVSTLKIQRTQQEDSAVYLCASSLGVAGVPGELFFGEGSRLTVL.

Details on this clonotype: One end of the junction does not line up with germline, which may come from a read error. The chain recombines TRBV5-1 with TRBJ1-1; D remains ambiguous. Germline CDR1 reads SGHRS; CDR2 reads YFSETQ. This CDR3 spans 13 amino acids. The CDR3 protein is CASSFGPNTVAFF. In DNA form, the CDR3 reads TGCGCCAGCAGCTTCGGCCCGAACACTGTAGCTTTCTTT.

As for this clonotype: This clone may be a read error of a much larger clone one base away. The chain employs TRBV5-1 and TRBJ2-5; weak D call: TRBD1 (5 bases). Trimming took off 4 bases at V and 2 bases at J, with 24 bases between the two ends. The CDR3 is made up of 18 amino acids. Germline values: CDR1 SGHRS, CDR2 YFSETQ. The DNA for the CDR3 is TGCGCCAGCAGCCATAACGCTCAGGGTTTTGGCCCGCAAGAGACCCAGTACTTC. Its protein product is CASSHNAQGFGPQETQYF. Filled out from reference TRBV5-1 and TRBJ2-5, the complete variable domain reads KAGVTQTPRYLIKTRGQQVTLSCSPISGHRSVSWYQQTPGQGLQFLFEYFSETQRNKGNFPGRFSGRQFSNSRSEMNVSTLELGDSALYLCASSHNAQGFGPQETQYFGPGTRLLVL.

As regards this clonotype: One junction end disagrees with the germline gene, perhaps due to a read error. The genes are TRBV5-1 and TRBJ2-1; possibly TRBD2 for D (7 bases). The CDR3 sequence is 15 residues long. The V gene's germline CDR1 is SGHRS and CDR2 YFSETQ. CDR3 in amino acids: CANSASRGGRDEQLF. Written as DNA, the CDR3 is TGCGCCAACAGCGCTTCGAGGGGGGGCCGGGATGAGCAGCTCTTC.

This clonotype was observed many times. This chain joins TRBV4-3 and TRBJ1-4, with D perhaps TRBD1 (5 bases). Trimming took 0 bases from V and 5 from J, leaving 13 bases between them. CDR1 is LGHNA, CDR2 YSLEER, per germline. The CDR3 has 16 amino acids. CDR3 in amino acids: CASSQDLRGRNEKLFF. The CDR3 nucleotides are TGCGCCAGCAGCCAAGATCTTAGGGGACGAAATGAAAAACTGTTTTTT.

The V gene is TRBV6-2 or TRBV6-3, the J gene TRBJ1-1; a weak D match, TRBD1 (5 bases). This CDR3 contains 14 residues. Germline assignment: CDR1 MNHEY and CDR2 SVGEGT. V lost 6 bases and J 1 base, leaving 12 bases between the germline ends. This CDR3 is CASSQGTGNTEAFF. CDR3 sequence (DNA): TGTGCCAGCAGCCAAGGGACGGGGAACACTGAAGCTTTCTTT.

Turning to this clonotype: At one boundary the junction diverges from the germline segment, which might be a read error. The rearrangement links TRBV12-3 or TRBV12-4 to TRBJ1-1; possible D gene TRBD1, 5 bases. CDR3 length: 14 residues. The DNA for the CDR3 is TGTGCCAACAGTTCAGCAGACAGGAACACTGAAGCTTTCTTT. This gives the protein CANSSADRNTEAFF.

This sequence joins TRBV20-1 and TRBJ2-5; 7 bases align to TRBD1. J lost 9 bases, V lost 4 bases, and 11 bases had no gene match. Germline V lookup: CDR1 DFQATT, CDR2 SNEGSKA (reference sequence). The CDR3 extends over 13 amino acids. Written as DNA, the CDR3 is TGCAGTGCTACTACAGGGGCGGTTGCGTCCCAGTACTTC. As protein: CSATTGAVASQYF.

On this clonotype itself: A much larger clone sits a single nucleotide away, making a read error possible. J is TRBJ2-7 and V is TRBV6-5; TRBD2 matches 10 bases. CDR1 is MNHEY and CDR2 is SVGAGI in the germline V gene. This CDR3 region has 18 residues. CDR3 protein: CASSLQAGGSALSYKQYF. The CDR3 region has the DNA TGTGCCAGCAGTCTCCAAGCGGGAGGGTCGGCTCTCTCCTACAAGCAGTACTTC.

Regarding this clonotype: The CDR3 ends on some other residue instead of the conserved phenylalanine or tryptophan, so this is likely a read error. The V call is TRBV11-2, the J call TRBJ2-3, with a weak D call TRBD1 (6 bases). The CDR3 is made up of 16 amino acids. V lost 7 bases, J lost 2 bases, and 19 bases lay in between. CDR1 is SGHAT and CDR2 is FQNNGV in the germline V gene. The CDR3 bases are TGTGCCAGCACCAGAAGAAGTACAGGGAACACAGATACGCAGTATCTT. Translation gives CASTRRSTGNTDTQYL.